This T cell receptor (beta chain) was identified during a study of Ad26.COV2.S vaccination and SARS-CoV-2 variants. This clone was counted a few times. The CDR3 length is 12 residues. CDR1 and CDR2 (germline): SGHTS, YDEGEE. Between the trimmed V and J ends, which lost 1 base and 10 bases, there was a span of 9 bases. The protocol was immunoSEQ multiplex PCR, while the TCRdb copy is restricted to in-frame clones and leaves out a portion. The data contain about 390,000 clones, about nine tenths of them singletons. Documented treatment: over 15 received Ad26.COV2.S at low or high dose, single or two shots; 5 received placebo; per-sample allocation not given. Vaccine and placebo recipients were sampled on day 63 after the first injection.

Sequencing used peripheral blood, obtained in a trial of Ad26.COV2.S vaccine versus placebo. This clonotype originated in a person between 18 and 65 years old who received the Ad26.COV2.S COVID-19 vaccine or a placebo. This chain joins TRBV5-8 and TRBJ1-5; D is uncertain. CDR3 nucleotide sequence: TGTGCCAGCAGCTTGTCTTTTGAACCCCAGCATTTT. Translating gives CASSLSFEPQHF.